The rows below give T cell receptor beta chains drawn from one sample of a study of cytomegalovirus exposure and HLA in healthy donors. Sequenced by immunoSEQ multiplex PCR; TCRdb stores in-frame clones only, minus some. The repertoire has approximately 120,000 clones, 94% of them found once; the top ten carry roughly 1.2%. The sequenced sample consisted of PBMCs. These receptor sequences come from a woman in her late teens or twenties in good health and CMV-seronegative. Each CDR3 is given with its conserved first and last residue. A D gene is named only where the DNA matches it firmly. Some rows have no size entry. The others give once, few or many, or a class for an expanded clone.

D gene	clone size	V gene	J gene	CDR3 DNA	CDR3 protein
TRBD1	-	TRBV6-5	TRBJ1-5	TGTGCCAGCAGGAGACAGGGGGGCAATCAGCCCCAGCATTTT	CASRRQGGNQPQHF
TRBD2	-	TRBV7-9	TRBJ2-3	TGTGCCAGCAGCTTCTCTAGCGGGTCAGATACGCAGTATTTT	CASSFSSGSDTQYF
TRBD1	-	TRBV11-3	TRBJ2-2	TGTGCCAGCAGCTACGGTATCACAGGGGGACCGAACACCGGGGAGCTGTTTTTT	CASSYGITGGPNTGELFF
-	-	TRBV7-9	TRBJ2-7	TGTGCCAGCAGCTCTACCCCACGTGGGCTCGGCCACGAGCAGTACTTC	CASSSTPRGLGHEQYF
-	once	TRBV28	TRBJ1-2	TGTGCCAGCAGTTTAATTAGGATCGCCACCCGGGTTGAGGGCTACACCTTC	CASSLIRIATRVEGYTF
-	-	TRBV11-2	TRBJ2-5	TGTGCCAGCAGCCCGACAGACCAAGAGACCCAGTACTTC	CASSPTDQETQYF
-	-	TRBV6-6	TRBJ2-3	TGTGCCAGCATCAGGGGAGGGGCGGGAGATACGCAGTATTTT	CASIRGGAGDTQYF
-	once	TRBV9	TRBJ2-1	TGTGCCAGCAGCGTAACAGGTAGCTCCTACAATGAGCAGTTCTTC	CASSVTGSSYNEQFF
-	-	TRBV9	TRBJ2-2	TGTGCCAGCAGCGGCGACACCGGGGAGCTGTTTTTT	CASSGDTGELFF
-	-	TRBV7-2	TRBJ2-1	TGTGCCAGCAGCTTAGAGTCTACCATCGGCAATGAGCAGTTCTTC	CASSLESTIGNEQFF
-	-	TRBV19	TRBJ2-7	TGTGCCAGTAGCACAGGATCCGAGCAGTACTTC	CASSTGSEQYF
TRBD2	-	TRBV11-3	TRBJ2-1	TGTGCCAGCAGCAGGATGATAGCGGGAGGTGATGGTGAGCAGTTCTTC	CASSRMIAGGDGEQFF
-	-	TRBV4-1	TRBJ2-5	TGCGCCAGCAGCCAAGACATGGACTTTGAGGGCCGACCTTACCAAGAGACCCAGTACTTC	CASSQDMDFEGRPYQETQYF
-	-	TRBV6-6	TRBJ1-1	TGTGCCAGCAGTTACGGGCTTAGAGGGACTGAAGCTTTCTTT	CASSYGLRGTEAFF
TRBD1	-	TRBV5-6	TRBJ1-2	TGTGCCAGCAGTCTCGCTCCGTTACAGGGGGCACACGGCTACACCTTC	CASSLAPLQGAHGYTF
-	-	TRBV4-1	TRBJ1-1	TGCGCCAGCAGCCAAGATCTAATGAACACTGAAGCTTTCTTT	CASSQDLMNTEAFF
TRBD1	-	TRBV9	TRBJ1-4	TGTGCCAGCAGCGCAGGACAGGGCAATGAAAAACTGTTTTTT	CASSAGQGNEKLFF
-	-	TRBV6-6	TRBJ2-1	TGTGCCAGCAGCCCCCGAGAGGTGGTCTATGAGCAGTTCTTC	CASSPREVVYEQFF
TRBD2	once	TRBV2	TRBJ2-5	TGTGCCAGCAGGGGACTAGCGGGGGAGAGAGAGACCCAGTACTTC	CASRGLAGERETQYF
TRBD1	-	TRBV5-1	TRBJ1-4	TGCGCCAGCAGCAGCAATCCGGGACAGGGGGTTGAAAAACTGTTTTTT	CASSSNPGQGVEKLFF
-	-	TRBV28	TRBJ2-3	TGTGCCAGCAGTGGGGGGGGGACGATTAAGGAGGGGGCAGATACGCAGTATTTT	CASSGGGTIKEGADTQYF
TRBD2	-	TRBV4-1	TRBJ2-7	TGCGCCAGCAGCCCGGCGGGGGGGATGCTCGAGCAGTACTTC	CASSPAGGMLEQYF
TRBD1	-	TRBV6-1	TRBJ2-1	TGTGCCAGCCGGGACAGTCCGCTGGTGGAGCAGTTCTTC	CASRDSPLVEQFF
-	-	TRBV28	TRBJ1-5	TGTGCCAGCAGCCTCGGGGTGGGTAAAGGCTATAGCAATCAGCCCCAGCATTTT	CASSLGVGKGYSNQPQHF
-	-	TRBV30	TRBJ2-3	TGTGCCTGGAGTGTACAAGATACGCAGTATTTT	CAWSVQDTQYF
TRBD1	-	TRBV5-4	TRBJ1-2	TGTGCCAGCAGCTTACCCTACCGGACAGGCACCAACTATGGCTACACCTTC	CASSLPYRTGTNYGYTF
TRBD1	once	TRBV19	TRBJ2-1	TGTGCCAGTAGCCGAGGACAGGGACGTTACAATGAGCAGTTCTTC	CASSRGQGRYNEQFF
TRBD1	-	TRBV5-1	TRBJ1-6	TGCGCCAGCAGCTTGACAGGGGGCTCCTATAATTCACCCCTCCACTTT	CASSLTGGSYNSPLHF
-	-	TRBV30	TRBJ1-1	TGTGCCTGGAGATCCCCACTACCGGGGACTGAAGCTTTCTTT	CAWRSPLPGTEAFF
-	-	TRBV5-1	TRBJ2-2	TGCGCCAGCAGCTTGGCCCTCTTCGCGAACACCGGGGAGCTGTTTTTT	CASSLALFANTGELFF
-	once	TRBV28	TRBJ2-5	TGTGCCAGCAGTGTGAGGGACAGAAAAAGAGCGGGGGTAGAGACCCAGTACTTC	CASSVRDRKRAGVETQYF
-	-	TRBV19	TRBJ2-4	TGTGCCAGTAGTTGTGCGCCTCTGAACATTCAGTACTTC	CASSCAPLNIQYF
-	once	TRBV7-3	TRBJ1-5	TGTGCCAGCAGCTTAGGTCCCGGGAAGCCCCAGCATTTT	CASSLGPGKPQHF
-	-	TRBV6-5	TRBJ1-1	TGTGCCAGCAGCAAACTCACAGGGAGCACTGAAGCTTTCTTT	CASSKLTGSTEAFF
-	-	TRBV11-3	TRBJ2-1	TGTGCCAGCAGCTTGGGACTCCACAATGAGCAGTTCTTC	CASSLGLHNEQFF
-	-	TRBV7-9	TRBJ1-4	TGTGCCAGCAGCCCCCCGGGGATGCCGCGGGAAAAACTGTTTTTT	CASSPPGMPREKLFF
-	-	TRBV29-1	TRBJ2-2	TGCAGCGTTGAGAGCACCGGGGAGCTGTTTTTT	CSVESTGELFF
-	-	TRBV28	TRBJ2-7	TGTGCCAGCAGTTTTTTCCAGACCTACGAGCAGTACTTC	CASSFFQTYEQYF
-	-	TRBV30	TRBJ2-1	TGTGCCTGGGCTAGGGGGACTGAGCAGTTCTTC	CAWARGTEQFF
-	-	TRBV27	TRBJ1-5	TGTGCCAGCAGTTTACAGGGTAACCAGCAGCCCCAGCATTTT	CASSLQGNQQPQHF
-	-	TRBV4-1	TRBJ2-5	TGCGCCAGCAGCCACGGATGGGGCGGCGAAGAGACCCAGTACTTC	CASSHGWGGEETQYF
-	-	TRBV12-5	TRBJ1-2	TGTGCTAGTGGTCCCTCAGGGCGCTATGGCTACACCTTC	CASGPSGRYGYTF
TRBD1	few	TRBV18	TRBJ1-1	TGTGCCAGCTCGAGGACAGGGTGGAACACTGAAGCTTTCTTT	CASSRTGWNTEAFF
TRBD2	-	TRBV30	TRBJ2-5	TGTGCCTGGAGTTTACTAGCGGGAATAGAGACCCAGTACTTC	CAWSLLAGIETQYF
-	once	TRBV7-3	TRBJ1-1	TGTGCCAGCAGCTTAAGTGGGGGGGACGGTGGAGCTTTCTTT	CASSLSGGDGGAFF
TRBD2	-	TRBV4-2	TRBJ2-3	TGTGCCAGCAGCCAACTACTAGCGGGAGTAACGGCTGCAGATACGCAGTATTTT	CASSQLLAGVTAADTQYF
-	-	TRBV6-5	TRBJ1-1	TGTGCCAGCAGTTACTCTCTCTATATGAACACTGAAGCTTTCTTT	CASSYSLYMNTEAFF
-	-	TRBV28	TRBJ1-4	TGTGCCAGCAGTTCTGGGGCTCAGGGCGGGGGTGAAAAACTGTTTTTT	CASSSGAQGGGEKLFF
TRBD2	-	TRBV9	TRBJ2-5	TGTGCCAGCAGCGTTAGCGGGAGTATAGAGACCCAGTACTTC	CASSVSGSIETQYF
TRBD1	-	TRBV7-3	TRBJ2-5	TGTGCCAGCAGCTTAAAAGGGGTAGGGGGCTATGAGACCCAGTACTTC	CASSLKGVGGYETQYF
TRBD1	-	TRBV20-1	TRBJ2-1	TGCAGTGCTACAAGACAGGGGGGGGAGTTCTTC	CSATRQGGEFF